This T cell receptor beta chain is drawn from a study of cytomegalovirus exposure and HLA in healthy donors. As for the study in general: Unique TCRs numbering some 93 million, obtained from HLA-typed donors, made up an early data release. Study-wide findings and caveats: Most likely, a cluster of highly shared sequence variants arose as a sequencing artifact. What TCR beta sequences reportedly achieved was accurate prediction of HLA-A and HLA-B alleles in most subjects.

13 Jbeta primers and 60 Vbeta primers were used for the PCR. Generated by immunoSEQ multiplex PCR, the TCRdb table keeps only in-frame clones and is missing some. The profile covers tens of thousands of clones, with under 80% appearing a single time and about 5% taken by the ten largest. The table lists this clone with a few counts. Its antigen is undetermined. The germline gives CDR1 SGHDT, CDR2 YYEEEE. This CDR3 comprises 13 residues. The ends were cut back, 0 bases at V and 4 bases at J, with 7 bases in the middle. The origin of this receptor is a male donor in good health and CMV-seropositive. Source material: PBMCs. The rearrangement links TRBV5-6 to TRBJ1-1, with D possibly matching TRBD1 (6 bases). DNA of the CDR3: TGTGCCAGCAGCTTGGTCAGGGGCACTGAAGCTTTCTTT. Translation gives CASSLVRGTEAFF.